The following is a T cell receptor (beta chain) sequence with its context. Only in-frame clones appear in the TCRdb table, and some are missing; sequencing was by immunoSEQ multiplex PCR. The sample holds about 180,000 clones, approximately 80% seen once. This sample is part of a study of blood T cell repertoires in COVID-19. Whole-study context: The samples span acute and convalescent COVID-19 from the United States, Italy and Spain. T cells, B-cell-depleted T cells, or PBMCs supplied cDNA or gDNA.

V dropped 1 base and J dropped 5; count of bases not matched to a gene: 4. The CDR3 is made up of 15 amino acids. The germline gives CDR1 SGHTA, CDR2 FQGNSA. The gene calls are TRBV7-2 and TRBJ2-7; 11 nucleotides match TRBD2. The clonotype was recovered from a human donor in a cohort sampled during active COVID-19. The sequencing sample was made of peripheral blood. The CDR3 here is CASSLVAGGPNEQYF. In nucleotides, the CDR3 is TGTGCCAGCAGCTTAGTAGCGGGAGGGCCGAACGAGCAGTACTTC.